A selection of T cell receptor beta chains follows, all from one sample in a study of beta chain features in type 1 diabetes. Here immunoSEQ multiplex PCR was the method, and the copy in TCRdb shows in-frame clones only, minus some. The table shows about 160,000 clones, with about 9.4% occurring only once. Sample: central memory CD4+ T cells from blood. The source of these receptors is a man aged 25 to 40 with type 1 diabetes. CDR3s include the opening cysteine and the closing phenylalanine or tryptophan. A D gene is named only where the DNA matches it firmly. Clone size, where shown, is once, few, many, or a class for clones that have expanded.

few,TRBV6-6,TRBJ2-7,TRBD2,TGTGCCAGCAGAGGGACTAGCGGGCGGACATACGAGCAGTACTTC,CASRGTSGRTYEQYF
NA,TRBV7-9,TRBJ1-4,TRBD1,TGTGCCACCAGACAGGGAAGTAATGAAAAACTGTTTTTT,CATRQGSNEKLFF
few,TRBV5-1,TRBJ2-7,NA,TGCGCCAGCAGCTTGGAAACTACCTACGAGCAGTACTTC,CASSLETTYEQYF
few,TRBV6-1,TRBJ2-3,TRBD2,TGTGCCAGCAGGCAGCGGGAGGGGGGGGATACGCAGTATTTT,CASRQREGGDTQYF
few,TRBV19,TRBJ2-3,TRBD2,TGTGCCAGTAGTCAGACTAGCGGGGTCACAGATACGCAGTATTTT,CASSQTSGVTDTQYF
NA,TRBV5-1,TRBJ2-1,TRBD2,TGCGCCAGCATCGGCGGCGGGAGAGGTAATGAGCAGTTCTTC,CASIGGGRGNEQFF
few,TRBV7-2,TRBJ2-4,NA,TGTGCCAGCAGCATCGGGGACATTCAGTACTTC,CASSIGDIQYF
NA,TRBV20-1,TRBJ2-5,NA,TGCAGGGCGGGCCGGGAAGAGACCCAGTACTTC,CRAGREETQYF
few,TRBV10-3,TRBJ1-5,TRBD1,TGTGCCATCAGTGAGGGACAGGGTTTTCAGCCCCAGCATTTT,CAISEGQGFQPQHF
NA,TRBV15,TRBJ1-3,NA,TGTGCCACCAGCAGAGATCGCGCTGGAAACACCATATATTTT,CATSRDRAGNTIYF
few,TRBV7-6,TRBJ2-6,TRBD1,TGTGCCAGCAGCTGGAACAGGGGGCTCCCCTCTGGGGCCAACGTCCTGACTTTC,CASSWNRGLPSGANVLTF
few,TRBV7-2,TRBJ2-5,TRBD2,TGTGCCAGCAGCTTAGCGCTAGCGGGAGGGTCGGGTTGGGGAGAGACCCAGTACTTC,CASSLALAGGSGWGETQYF
few,TRBV19,TRBJ2-1,TRBD2,TGTGCCAGTATTCGAACCGGGACTAGCGGTGAGCAGTTCTTC,CASIRTGTSGEQFF